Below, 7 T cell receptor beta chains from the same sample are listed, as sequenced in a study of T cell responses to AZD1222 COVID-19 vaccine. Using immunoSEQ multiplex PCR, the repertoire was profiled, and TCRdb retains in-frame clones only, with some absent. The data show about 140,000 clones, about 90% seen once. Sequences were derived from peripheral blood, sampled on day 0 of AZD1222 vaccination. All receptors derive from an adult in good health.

CDR3 DNA: TGTGCCAGCAGCCTCAGCCTCACGGGGGACGAGCAGTACTTC. Its protein is CASSLSLTGDEQYF. The chain carries TRBV3-1 (or the pseudogene TRBV3-2) and TRBJ2-7, with TRBD2 as a possible D gene (6 bases). The germline V and J ends were trimmed by 4 bases and 5 bases, with 15 bases remaining between them. CDR1 LGHDT and CDR2 YNNKEL come from the germline V gene (reference sequence). The CDR3 is 14 residues long.

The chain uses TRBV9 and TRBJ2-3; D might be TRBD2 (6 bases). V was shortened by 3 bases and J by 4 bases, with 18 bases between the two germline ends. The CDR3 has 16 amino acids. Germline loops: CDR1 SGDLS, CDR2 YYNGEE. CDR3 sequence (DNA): TGTGCCAGCAGCGACCCCGCCGGAGGGAGCCCAGATACGCAGTATTTT. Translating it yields CASSDPAGGSPDTQYF.

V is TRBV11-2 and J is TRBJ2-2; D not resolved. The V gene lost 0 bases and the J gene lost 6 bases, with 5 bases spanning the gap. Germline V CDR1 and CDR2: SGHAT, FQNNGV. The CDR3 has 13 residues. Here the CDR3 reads CASSLERAGELFF. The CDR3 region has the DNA TGTGCCAGCAGCTTAGAACGCGCCGGGGAGCTGTTTTTT.

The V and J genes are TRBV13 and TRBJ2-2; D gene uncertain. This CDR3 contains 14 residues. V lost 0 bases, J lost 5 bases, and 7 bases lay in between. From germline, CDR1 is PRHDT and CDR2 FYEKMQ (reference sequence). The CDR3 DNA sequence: TGTGCCAGCAGCTTAGGGAGATGGACCGGGGAGCTGTTTTTT. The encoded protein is CASSLGRWTGELFF.

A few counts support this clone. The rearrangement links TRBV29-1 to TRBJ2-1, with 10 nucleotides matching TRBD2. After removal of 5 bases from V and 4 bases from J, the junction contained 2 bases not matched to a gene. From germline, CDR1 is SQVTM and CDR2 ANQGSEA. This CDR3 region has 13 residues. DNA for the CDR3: TGCAGCGTTAGCGGGAGGGGTTACAATGAGCAGTTCTTC. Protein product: CSVSGRGYNEQFF.

CDR3 in DNA: TGTGCCAGCAGCTTAGGCGGGGGATATAATGAAAAACTGTTTTTT. Encoded protein: CASSLGGGYNEKLFF. This chain links TRBV11-2 with TRBJ1-4; a weak D match, TRBD1 (5 bases). This CDR3 is 15 amino acids long. Germline V gene sequence: CDR1 SGHAT, CDR2 FQNNGV. V lost 1 base and J lost 4, with 10 bases in between.

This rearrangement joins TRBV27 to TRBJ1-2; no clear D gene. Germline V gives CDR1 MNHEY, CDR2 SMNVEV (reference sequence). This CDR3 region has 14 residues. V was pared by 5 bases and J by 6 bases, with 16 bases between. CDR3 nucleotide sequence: TGTGCCAGCAGTCCACTGGGATCAAGGAATGGCTACACCTTC. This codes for CASSPLGSRNGYTF.